These 3 T cell receptor beta chains came from one sample sequenced in a study of T cells in tuberculosis. Method: immunoSEQ multiplex PCR; TCRdb's copy keeps in-frame clones and lacks some. The table includes roughly 61,000 clones, roughly 90% detected once. Cells were sorted from thawed PBMC rested overnight and stained with GMM-loaded CD1B tetramer, viability dye and anti-CD3. The CD1B tetramers carried C32 glucose monomycolate purified from Rhodococcus equi. Sequencing was done on a sample of CD1b-GMM tetramer-negative cells sorted from PBMCs. These receptors came from an adult woman with latent tuberculosis.

The chain combines TRBV7-2 with TRBJ2-3; no firm D call. The CDR3 totals 13 residues. Looked up from germline, CDR1 is SGHTA and CDR2 is FQGNSA. Trimming left V 4 bases short and J 2 bases short, with 7 bases between. CDR3 sequence reads: CASSSVPTDTQYF. DNA for the CDR3: TGTGCCAGCAGCTCTGTTCCCACAGATACGCAGTATTTT.

The rearrangement joins TRBV27 to TRBJ1-4; TRBD1 aligns across 7 bases. Trimming cost V 8 bases and J 10 bases; bases outside gene matches: 13. Germline V gives CDR1 MNHEY, CDR2 SMNVEV (reference sequence). This CDR3 has 14 residues. The DNA for the CDR3 is TGTGCCAGCGGCTCCTCGGGGGCAGGGGGAAAACTGTTTTTT. Translated, it gives CASGSSGAGGKLFF.

The V and J genes are TRBV5-1 and TRBJ2-3; D possibly corresponds to TRBD1 (5 bases). The CDR3 extends over 14 amino acids. Germline V CDR1 and CDR2: SGHRS, YFSETQ. Trimming pared 0 bases from V and 3 bases from J, leaving 8 bases between. The CDR3 DNA sequence: TGCGCCAGCAGCTTGGCCCAGGGAACAGATACGCAGTATTTT. Its translation is CASSLAQGTDTQYF.